The T cell receptor beta chain described here comes from a study of CD8 T cells in Susac syndrome. Roughly 0.45 to 1 ug RNA was reverse transcribed with random hexamers. TCRdb reprocessed the immunoSEQ multiplex PCR reads with MiXCR, giving one entry per CDR3 protein. The data show 150,000 to 200,000 distinct CDR3 sequences, about 95% seen once. The CDR3 is 13 residues long. Germline values: CDR1 LNHDA, CDR2 SQIVND (reference sequence). The V end was cut by 2 bases, the J end by 8 bases, with 10 bases between. The sample taken for sequencing was CD4+ T cells from PBMCs. The source is a human donor in good health. V gene TRBV19 combines with J gene TRBJ2-1, with D uncertain. The DNA for the CDR3 is TGTGCCAGTAGTATAAATCTGGGCGATGAGCAGTTCTTC. The encoded protein is CASSINLGDEQFF. Looking up the rest from reference TRBV19 and TRBJ2-1 gives the full variable domain: DGGITQSPKYLFRKEGQNVTLSCEQNLNHDAMYWYRQDPGQGLRLIYYSQIVNDFQKGDIAEGYSVSREKKESFPLTVTSAQKNPTAFYLCASSINLGDEQFFGPGTRLTVL.